This paragraph covers one TCR beta chain sequence. The antigen remains undetermined. The CDR3 totals 14 residues. V lost 0 bases and J lost 1, with 7 bases in between. Germline assignment: CDR1 SGHTA and CDR2 FQGNSA. The table came from immunoSEQ multiplex PCR; TCRdb's copy has only in-frame clones and leaves some out. The table shows tens of thousands of clones, with roughly nine tenths occurring only once. The source of the sample is a study of graft-versus-host responses after intestinal transplantation. Study details: Recipients received multivisceral, liver-intestinal, or isolated intestinal transplants. Each patient got anti-thymocyte globulin induction, then tacrolimus and steroids for approximately 3 years. Study-wide results and caveats: Within the allografts of patients who had graft-donor T cell macrochimerism, graft-versus-host to host-versus-graft clonal ratios were high. Declining HvG levels early post-transplant were linked to peak circulating GvH clone levels.

This clonotype was sampled from a human patient who received an intestinal transplant, so some T cells may come from the graft donor. V gene TRBV7-2 combines with J gene TRBJ2-7, with unresolved D. The sequenced sample was PBMCs, obtained 524 days after transplant. The DNA of the CDR3 is TGTGCCAGCAGCTTAGCCTCGGCGTCCTACGAGCAGTACTTC. This translates into CASSLASASYEQYF.